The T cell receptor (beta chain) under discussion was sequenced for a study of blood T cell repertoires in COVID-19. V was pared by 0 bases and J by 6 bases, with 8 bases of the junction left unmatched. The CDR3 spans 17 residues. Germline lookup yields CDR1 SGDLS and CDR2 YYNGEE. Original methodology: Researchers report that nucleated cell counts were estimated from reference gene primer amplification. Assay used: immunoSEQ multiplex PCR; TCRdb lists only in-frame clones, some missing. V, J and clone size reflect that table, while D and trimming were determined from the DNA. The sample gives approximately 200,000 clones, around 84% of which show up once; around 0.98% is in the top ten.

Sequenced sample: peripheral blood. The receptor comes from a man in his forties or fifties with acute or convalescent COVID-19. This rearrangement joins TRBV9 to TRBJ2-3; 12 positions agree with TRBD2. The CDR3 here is CASSVGASGGARDTQYF. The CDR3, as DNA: TGTGCCAGCAGCGTAGGGGCTAGCGGGGGGGCCAGGGATACGCAGTATTTT.